This TCR beta chain is from a study of CD8+ T cells in alopecia areata. Across the whole study: Transfer of skin from 6-12-month-old C3H/HeJ graft donors with spontaneous alopecia was made to approximately 7-11-week-old female C3H/HeJ mice.

RNA was isolated and reverse transcribed to cDNA, the sequencing template. Clones were read by immunoSEQ multiplex PCR, and TCRdb kept only the in-frame ones, dropping some. Singletons are absent from the sample, which has 290,000 or so clones. Using CD4, CD8alpha, NKG2D, NKG2ACE and other markers, pooled cutaneous lymph node cells were sorted. From germline, CDR1 is LGHNA and CDR2 YNLKQL (reference sequence). This CDR3 contains 16 residues. Trimming took off 1 base at V and 0 bases at J, with 11 bases between the two ends. General study results and limits: Clonality exceeded that of normal scalp in lesional scalp, most notably in alopecia totalis/universalis.

This clone was seen a handful of times. Its antigen remains unknown. All gene names here are mouse names. With the read ending 4 residues before the CDR3 end, the germline J gene is used to fill in that end. This sample includes further DNA sequences coding for the same CDR3. The source material was CD4+ T cells sorted from a lymph node. The J gene is TRBJ2-3, the V gene TRBV5, with D tentatively TRBD2 (7 bases). This receptor was obtained from a C3H/HeJ mouse with alopecia areata. As its MHC haplotype, the strain has H2-k. The covered CDR3 bases are TGTGCCAGCAGCCAAGGCCTGGGGGCTAGTGCAGAA. It is translated as CASSQGLGASAE. The entire CDR3 sequence reads CASSQGLGASAETLYF.